This passage covers 9 T cell receptor beta chains from one sample sequenced in a study of Ad26.COV2.S vaccination and SARS-CoV-2 variants. Treatment denoted: around 19 received Ad26.COV2.S at low or high dose, single or two shots; about 5 received placebo; per-sample allocation not given. Samples analyzed were those drawn on day 63 after the first vaccine or placebo injection. TCRdb keeps only in-frame clones here, not all; method: immunoSEQ multiplex PCR. The sample carries roughly 330,000 clones, around 90% recorded once. The source material was peripheral blood, sampled in a trial of Ad26.COV2.S vaccine versus placebo. The receptors stem from a person aged 18-65 years who received the Ad26.COV2.S COVID-19 vaccine or a placebo.

The rearrangement joins TRBV13 to TRBJ1-2; D call uncertain. Trimming stripped 5 bases from V and 3 bases from J, with 19 bases between. Germline values: CDR1 PRHDT, CDR2 FYEKMQ (reference sequence). This CDR3 spans 16 amino acids. The CDR3 loop is CASSPFRPGSDYGYTF. The CDR3 DNA sequence: TGTGCCAGCAGCCCGTTTAGACCTGGTTCGGACTATGGCTACACCTTC.

The chain uses TRBV19 and TRBJ2-3, with a possible D match to TRBD2 (5 bases). CDR1 LNHDA and CDR2 SQIVND come from the germline V gene (reference sequence). This CDR3 is 16 amino acids long. Trimming cost V 6 bases and J 3 bases, with 19 bases left between them. The CDR3 loop is CASSEPRGINTDTQYF. The DNA of the CDR3 is TGTGCCAGTAGCGAACCCAGAGGGATAAATACAGATACGCAGTATTTT.

The CDR3 DNA follows: TGTGCCAGCAGCTTAATGTTAGGGGACAAAATCGATGAGCAGTACTTC. This encodes CASSLMLGDKIDEQYF. The chain employs TRBV5-6 and TRBJ2-7, with D possibly TRBD1 on 6 matching bases. The CDR3 loop spans 16 amino acids. V was shortened by 2 bases and J by 7 bases, with 22 bases between the two germline ends. Germline-derived CDR1 and CDR2 are SGHDT and YYEEEE.

The chain links TRBV27 to TRBJ1-2; D is uncertain. The CDR3 length is 13 residues. The ends were cut back, 0 bases at V and 4 bases at J, with 6 bases in the middle. Germline CDR1 is MNHEY and CDR2 is SMNVEV (reference sequence). The CDR3 protein is CASSLSEGYGYTF. The DNA of the CDR3 is TGTGCCAGCAGTTTATCGGAGGGCTATGGCTACACCTTC.

This chain uses TRBV7-2 with TRBJ1-2; no clear D. Trimming removed 5 bases at V and 13 bases at J, with 14 bases between. CDR1 is SGHTA, CDR2 FQGNSA, per germline. The CDR3 loop spans 11 amino acids. CDR3 DNA sequence: TGTGCCAGCAGCGCCCTGTCTATGGGCACCTTC. This encodes CASSALSMGTF.

This clone appeared a single time. The J gene is TRBJ2-3, the V gene TRBV4-3; D tentatively reads TRBD1 or TRBD2 (6 bases each). V lost 0 bases and J lost 2, with 9 bases in between. The CDR3 runs to 15 residues. CDR1 is LGHNA, CDR2 YSLEER, per germline. The CDR3 sequence is CASSQDRGVTDTQYF. Here the CDR3 DNA reads TGCGCCAGCAGCCAAGATAGGGGGGTCACAGATACGCAGTATTTT.

The chain employs TRBV19 and TRBJ2-1, with 8 bases lining up with TRBD1. The CDR3 covers 11 residues. J lost 14 bases, V lost 2 bases, and 2 bases had no gene match. Germline loops: CDR1 LNHDA, CDR2 SQIVND (reference sequence). In DNA, the CDR3 is TGTGCCAGTAGTATACCAGGGGGCAAGTTCTTC. Its protein is CASSIPGGKFF.

This chain connects TRBV27 to TRBJ1-2; D is unresolved. V was cut by 6 bases and J by 7 bases, with 18 bases left in between. The CDR3 runs to 14 residues. Germline loops: CDR1 MNHEY, CDR2 SMNVEV (reference sequence). The CDR3 loop reads CASSLSVLEGGYTF. The CDR3, as DNA: TGTGCCAGCAGCTTAAGTGTCCTGGAGGGTGGCTACACCTTC.

The chain recombines TRBV21-1 with TRBJ2-3. TRBV21-1 is a pseudogene. The CDR3 covers 14 residues. The CDR3 sequence is CASSRVTSTDTQYF. In DNA, the CDR3 is TGTGCCAGCAGCAGGGTTACTAGCACAGATACGCAGTATTTT.